The 5 T cell receptor beta chains below come from one sample, sequenced in a study of beta chain features in type 1 diabetes. Investigators reverse transcribed all isolated RNA, so they sequenced expressed TCRB transcripts. Clones were sequenced by immunoSEQ multiplex PCR, and TCRdb holds only the in-frame ones, with some missing. The sample lists approximately 470,000 clones; roughly 30% were seen once. The sequenced sample was naive CD4+ T cells from blood. All receptors derive from a man in his late teens or twenties in good health.

This clone appeared a few times. The chain is built from TRBV5-1 and TRBJ2-7; 8 bases match TRBD2. The CDR3 sequence is 13 residues long. V lost 3 bases, J lost 2 bases, and 1 base stayed unmatched. Germline CDR1 reads SGHRS; CDR2 reads YFSETQ. CDR3 in DNA: TGCGCCAGCAGCTGGGGACTAGCCTACGAGCAGTACTTC. It yields the protein CASSWGLAYEQYF. The full variable domain, its missing parts supplied by reference TRBV5-1 and TRBJ2-7, is KAGVTQTPRYLIKTRGQQVTLSCSPISGHRSVSWYQQTPGQGLQFLFEYFSETQRNKGNFPGRFSGRQFSNSRSEMNVSTLELGDSALYLCASSWGLAYEQYFGPGTRLTVT.

The chain is built from TRBV30 and TRBJ2-5; a weak D match, TRBD1 (6 bases). The V gene's germline CDR1 is GTSNPN and CDR2 SVGIG (reference sequence). The ends were cut back, 1 base at V and 4 bases at J, with 10 bases in the middle. This CDR3 has 13 residues. Here the CDR3 reads CAWSGGLRETQYF. DNA of the CDR3: TGTGCCTGGAGTGGGGGGCTCCGAGAGACCCAGTACTTC.

V gene TRBV11-1 combines with J gene TRBJ2-6, with D tentatively TRBD1 (6 bases). This CDR3 region has 15 residues. Trimming stripped 4 bases from V and 3 bases from J, with 10 bases between. The germline gives CDR1 SGHAT, CDR2 FQDESV (reference sequence). CDR3 protein: CASSYGTNGANVLTF. The CDR3 DNA sequence: TGTGCCAGCAGCTACGGGACAAATGGGGCCAACGTCCTGACTTTC. The full variable domain, its missing parts supplied by reference TRBV11-1 and TRBJ2-6, is EAEVAQSPRYKITEKSQAVAFWCDPISGHATLYWYRQILGQGPELLVQFQDESVVDDSQLPKDRFSAERLKGVDSTLKIQPAELGDSAMYLCASSYGTNGANVLTFGAGSRLTVL.

The rearrangement joins TRBV4-2 to TRBJ1-1, with no clear D. The V end was cut by 1 base, the J end by 2 bases, with 11 bases between. CDR1 is LGHNA and CDR2 is YNFKEQ in the germline V gene. This CDR3 has 15 residues. The CDR3 spells CASSQAGADNTEAFF. The CDR3 coding sequence is TGTGCCAGCAGCCAAGCGGGAGCGGATAACACTGAAGCTTTCTTT.

Only a few counts were recorded for this clone. This chain connects TRBV6-1 to TRBJ2-5; TRBD1 might be the D (5 bases). This CDR3 comprises 14 residues. Germline V lookup: CDR1 MNHNS, CDR2 SASEGT. Deletions cut 5 bases from V and 5 bases from J, with 15 bases between. In nucleotides, the CDR3 is TGTGCCAGCAGTCCAAGGGGTCTACGGGAGACCCAGTACTTC. Translation: CASSPRGLRETQYF.